This entry lists 2 T cell receptor beta chains sequenced from one sample in a study of T cell responses to AZD1222 COVID-19 vaccine. The data were produced by immunoSEQ multiplex PCR, yet TCRdb's version contains in-frame clones alone and is incomplete. The table shows about 140,000 clones, with more than 70% occurring only once. The starting material was peripheral blood, obtained 28 days after the second AZD1222 dose. These receptors were collected from an adult who received the AZD1222 COVID-19 vaccine.

The chain combines TRBV30 with TRBJ1-5, with D unclear. The V end was cut by 5 bases, the J end by 5 bases, with 13 bases between. The CDR3 has 13 amino acids. The germline gives CDR1 GTSNPN, CDR2 SVGIG (reference sequence). CDR3 loop: CAWGLGLDQPQHF. DNA for the CDR3: TGTGCCTGGGGCCTAGGGTTGGATCAGCCCCAGCATTTT.

The V and J genes are TRBV4-2 and TRBJ2-2; possibly TRBD1 for D (5 bases). The V gene lost 0 bases and the J gene lost 7 bases, with 12 bases spanning the gap. Germline CDR1 LGHNA, CDR2 YNFKEQ. The CDR3 extends over 15 amino acids. CDR3 region: CASSQEKGRGGELFF. CDR3 in DNA: TGTGCCAGCAGCCAAGAAAAGGGGCGCGGCGGGGAGCTGTTTTTT.